The 31 T cell receptor beta chains below were found in one sample sequenced in a study of blood T cell repertoires in COVID-19. Profiled with immunoSEQ multiplex PCR; TCRdb holds only in-frame clones, not every one. In the table there are about 140,000 clones, about 80% of which are singletons. The source material was peripheral blood. These receptors were taken from a man aged 50 or older with acute or convalescent COVID-19.

The chain has TRBV6-1 and TRBJ2-5; possible D gene TRBD2, 6 bases. The CDR3 extends over 14 amino acids. The ends were cut back, 1 base at V and 5 bases at J, with 11 bases in the middle. The germline V gene has CDR1 MNHNS and CDR2 SASEGT. CDR3 in amino acids: CASSEGGVGETQYF. As DNA, the CDR3 is TGTGCCAGCAGTGAAGGGGGGGTTGGGGAGACCCAGTACTTC.

The chain recombines TRBV28 with TRBJ1-4, with 7 bases that match TRBD1. Germline CDR1 is MDHEN and CDR2 is SYDVKM. CDR3 length: 14 amino acids. V lost 5 bases and J lost 6; bases outside the gene matches: 6. For the CDR3, the DNA is TGTGCCAGCAGTGCAGGGGGTAGTGATGAAAAACTGTTTTTT. Translating gives CASSAGGSDEKLFF.

For the CDR3, the DNA is TGTGCCAGCAGCTTGGGGACTAGCGGGGTGGAGACCCAGTACTTC. This codes for CASSLGTSGVETQYF. This chain joins TRBV5-8 and TRBJ2-5; 12 positions agree with TRBD2. This CDR3 contains 15 residues. V lost 0 bases and J lost 5; bases outside the gene matches: 2. Per germline, CDR1 SGHTS and CDR2 YDEGEE.

This clone appeared a single time. The V gene is TRBV2, the J gene TRBJ1-2, with 7 bases that match TRBD1. Per the germline V gene, CDR1 is SNHLY and CDR2 is FYNNEI. With V trimmed by 6 bases and J by 2 bases, 6 bases remained unmatched. CDR3 length: 14 amino acids. This CDR3 reads CASRGVQGNYGYTF. CDR3 nucleotide sequence: TGTGCCAGCAGGGGGGTACAGGGGAACTATGGCTACACCTTC. Supplemented by reference TRBV2 and TRBJ1-2, the full variable domain reads EPEVTQTPSHQVTQMGQEVILRCVPISNHLYFYWYRQILGQKVEFLVSFYNNEISEKSEIFDDQFSVERPDGSNFTLKIRSTKLEDSAMYFCASRGVQGNYGYTFGSGTRLTVV.

The J gene is TRBJ1-6, the V gene TRBV7-2; D is unclear. V was shortened by 1 base and J by 6 bases, with 7 bases between the two germline ends. Germline V gene lookup returns CDR1 SGHTA and CDR2 FQGNSA. This CDR3 comprises 14 residues. CDR3 DNA: TGTGCCAGCAGCTTAGTTGGCGGTAATTCACCCCTCCACTTT. It encodes CASSLVGGNSPLHF.

The table lists this clone with a count of one. The chain employs TRBV4-1 and TRBJ1-1, with a tentative D call TRBD1 (5 bases). The V gene's germline CDR1 is MGHRA and CDR2 YSYEKL. V lost 1 base and J 1 base, leaving 13 bases between the germline ends. This CDR3 spans 16 amino acids. The CDR3 here is CASSQVQGPENTEAFF. CDR3 DNA sequence: TGCGCCAGCAGCCAAGTGCAGGGTCCCGAGAACACTGAAGCTTTCTTT.

The V gene is TRBV6-1, the J gene TRBJ1-5; the D gene is possibly TRBD1 (6 bases). Germline CDR1 is MNHNS and CDR2 is SASEGT. CDR3 length equals 16 residues. Between the trimmed V and J ends, which lost 2 bases and 3 bases, there was a span of 14 bases. CDR3 nucleotides: TGTGCCAGCAGTGAACGTCCAGGGGACGACAATCAGCCCCAGCATTTT. Protein sequence: CASSERPGDDNQPQHF.

This chain joins TRBV12-5 and TRBJ2-1; 7 positions agree with TRBD1. The length of the CDR3 is 15 residues. V was clipped by 1 base and J by 3 bases; unmatched bases: 3. CDR1 and CDR2 (germline): LGHNT, FRNRAP. For the CDR3, the DNA is TGTGCTAGTGGTTTGGGACAGGGAAACTACAATGAGCAGTTCTTC. Amino acid sequence: CASGLGQGNYNEQFF.

The rearrangement uses TRBV10-2 and TRBJ2-1; 8 bases line up with TRBD1. The J segment lost 6 bases and the V segment lost 6 bases, leaving 10 bases of the junction unmatched. Germline V gene lookup returns CDR1 WSHSY and CDR2 SAAADI. The CDR3 totals 15 residues. The CDR3 reads CASRELRTGINEQFF. The CDR3 nucleotides are TGCGCCAGCAGGGAACTAAGGACAGGGATCAATGAGCAGTTCTTC.

CDR3 nucleotide sequence: TGCGCCATAAGTGGGGGGTTGGCCACTGAAGCTTTCTTT. This codes for CAISGGLATEAFF. The chain couples TRBV10-2 to TRBJ1-1, with D tentatively TRBD1 (5 bases). The germline V and J ends were trimmed by 10 bases and 4 bases, with 16 bases remaining between them. This CDR3 has 13 residues. Germline CDR1 and CDR2: WSHSY and SAAADI.

The CDR3 DNA is TGTGCCAGTAGTATAGGGGGCATAGCTTTCTTT. It specifies CASSIGGIAFF. The V gene is TRBV19, the J gene TRBJ1-1, with D perhaps matching TRBD1 (5 bases). Trimming removed 1 base from V and 10 bases from J, with 7 bases in between. Germline CDR1 and CDR2: LNHDA and SQIVND (reference sequence). The CDR3 is 11 residues long.

CDR3 bases: TGTGCTAGTGGCCCTGACAGGGGCGGCGGCAATCAGCCCCAGCATTTT. The encoded protein is CASGPDRGGGNQPQHF. The chain uses TRBV12-5 and TRBJ1-5; TRBD1 matches 8 bases. This CDR3 contains 16 residues. V lost 6 bases and J lost 2; bases outside the gene matches: 9. Germline CDR1 reads LGHNT; CDR2 reads FRNRAP. Variable domain in full (rest from reference TRBV12-5 and TRBJ1-5): DARVTQTPRHKVTEMGQEVTMRCQPILGHNTVFWYRQTMMQGLELLAYFRNRAPLDDSGMPKDRFSAEMPDATLATLKIQPSEPRDSAVYFCASGPDRGGGNQPQHFGDGTRLSIL.

This chain connects TRBV12-5 to TRBJ2-1; 7 nucleotides align to TRBD1. Unmatched junction bases numbered 7, after V lost 1 base and J lost 7 bases. The CDR3 is made up of 15 amino acids. Germline V gives CDR1 LGHNT, CDR2 FRNRAP. CDR3 region: CASGLEGTARNEQFF. The CDR3 DNA is TGTGCTAGTGGTTTGGAAGGGACAGCTCGGAATGAGCAGTTCTTC.

The chain employs TRBV25-1 and TRBJ1-2; D may be TRBD1 (6 bases). Germline V gene sequence: CDR1 MGHDK, CDR2 SYGVNS. Trimming pared 6 bases from V and 8 bases from J, leaving 19 bases between. The CDR3 runs 14 residues. As DNA, the CDR3 is TGTGCCAGCAGGAAATCAGGGGCACCCGACGGCTACACCTTC. It yields the protein CASRKSGAPDGYTF.

This chain joins TRBV23-1 and TRBJ2-4, with TRBD1 matching 7 bases. TRBV23-1 belongs to the ORF category, with a function that is uncertain. J was trimmed by 2 bases and V by 3 bases; bases with no gene match: 16. The CDR3 loop spans 19 amino acids. The CDR3 protein is CASSHFEPQYRGPKNIQYF. The CDR3 nucleotides are TGCGCCAGCAGTCATTTCGAGCCTCAGTACAGGGGTCCCAAAAACATTCAGTACTTC.

The chain links TRBV5-1 to TRBJ2-3; 9 positions agree with TRBD2. Trimming at V came to 2 bases and at J to 4 bases, leaving 8 bases not matched to a gene. The CDR3 is 16 residues long. The germline V gene has CDR1 SGHRS and CDR2 YFSETQ. The CDR3 DNA follows: TGCGCCAGCAGCTTTGCCGCGGGGGGGCGGCCAGATACGCAGTATTTT. Its translation is CASSFAAGGRPDTQYF.

The count of this clone is one. The J gene is TRBJ1-2, the V gene TRBV11-1; possibly TRBD1 for D (5 bases). Germline-derived CDR1 and CDR2 are SGHAT and FQDESV (reference sequence). The CDR3 has 14 residues. V dropped 5 bases and J dropped 4 bases, with 14 bases sitting between them. Here the CDR3 DNA reads TGTGCCAGCAGCCACCGCCAGGGCTCCTATGGCTACACCTTC. This gives the protein CASSHRQGSYGYTF.

V is TRBV25-1 and J is TRBJ1-5; the D is unclear. Germline V gene data show CDR1 as MGHDK and CDR2 as SYGVNS. CDR3 length equals 13 residues. V was trimmed by 4 bases and J by 6 bases, leaving 10 bases between them. Here the CDR3 reads CASSVGGSQPQHF. In DNA form, the CDR3 reads TGTGCCAGCAGTGTGGGCGGGAGTCAGCCCCAGCATTTT.

This chain joins TRBV10-3 and TRBJ1-3; the D is unclear. The CDR3 has 14 residues. The germline V gene encodes CDR1 ENHRY and CDR2 SYGVKD. Trimming removed 6 bases from V and 0 bases from J, with 9 bases in between. DNA for the CDR3: TGTGCCATCAGGAGAGAATCCTCTGGAAACACCATATATTTT. This gives the protein CAIRRESSGNTIYF.

This clone has only a few counts. V gene TRBV7-3 combines with J gene TRBJ1-1; D gene uncertain. Looked up from germline, CDR1 is SGHTA and CDR2 is FQGTGA. Trimming took off 5 bases at V and 1 base at J, with 14 bases between the two ends. CDR3 length: 15 amino acids. CDR3 bases: TGTGCCAGCAGCAGGGCCAGCGGTACGAACACTGAAGCTTTCTTT. Amino acids: CASSRASGTNTEAFF.

The chain has TRBV25-1 and TRBJ2-1; possibly TRBD1 for D (5 bases). The germline V gene encodes CDR1 MGHDK and CDR2 SYGVNS. The CDR3 runs 14 residues. Trimming pared 6 bases from V and 2 bases from J, leaving 11 bases between. In nucleotides, the CDR3 is TGTGCCAGCAGGGGGCTGAGCCCCTACAATGAGCAGTTCTTC. This translates into CASRGLSPYNEQFF.

V gene TRBV2 combines with J gene TRBJ2-6, with a tentative D call TRBD2 (5 bases). The CDR3 length is 13 residues. Looked up from germline, CDR1 is SNHLY and CDR2 is FYNNEI. The ends were cut back, 7 bases at V and 1 base at J, with 5 bases in the middle. CDR3 nucleotide sequence: TGTGCCAGCACGGGGTCTGGGGCCAACGTCCTGACTTTC. Residues: CASTGSGANVLTF.

This clone has a handful of counts. Other DNA sequences in this specimen translate into the identical CDR3. This chain joins TRBV27 and TRBJ2-5; tentatively, D is TRBD2 (9 bases). The CDR3 length is 18 residues. Germline-derived CDR1 and CDR2 are MNHEY and SMNVEV (reference sequence). V was pared by 5 bases and J by 5 bases, with 27 bases between. DNA for the CDR3: TGTGCCAGCAGTCGACAGGGGTTAGCGGGGGAGGGCAGGGAGACCCAGTACTTC. It specifies CASSRQGLAGEGRETQYF.

The chain uses TRBV29-1 and TRBJ1-1, with TRBD1 matching over 9 bases. The CDR3 loop spans 15 amino acids. V lost 7 bases and J lost 1; bases outside the gene matches: 10. Germline V CDR1 and CDR2: SQVTM, ANQGSEA. This CDR3 reads CSANRLTGGNTEAFF. CDR3 coding DNA: TGCAGCGCAAATAGACTGACAGGGGGGAACACTGAAGCTTTCTTT.

The chain employs TRBV12-5 and TRBJ2-3; 15 nucleotides align to TRBD2. The CDR3 totals 17 residues. The germline CDR1 and CDR2 sequences are LGHNT and FRNRAP. The V and J ends lost 2 bases and 4 bases, in that order; junction bases with no gene match: 4. The CDR3 region is CASGLSRTSGGADTQYF. Here the CDR3 DNA reads TGTGCTAGTGGTTTGTCTCGGACTAGCGGGGGGGCAGATACGCAGTATTTT.

This rearrangement joins TRBV27 to TRBJ1-6; 10 positions match TRBD1. The CDR3 totals 17 residues. Trimming took 0 bases from V and 4 from J; bases not matched to a gene: 3. Looked up from germline, CDR1 is MNHEY and CDR2 is SMNVEV (reference sequence). The CDR3 coding sequence is TGTGCCAGCAGTTTATCTACGGGACAGGGGTATAATTCACCCCTCCACTTT. Translated: CASSLSTGQGYNSPLHF.

This chain links TRBV6-5 with TRBJ2-1; 10 positions agree with TRBD2. The V segment lost 6 bases and the J segment 10 bases; nucleotides outside the gene matches: 3. There are 12 residues in the CDR3. The germline V gene has CDR1 MNHEY and CDR2 SVGAGI. The DNA for the CDR3 is TGTGCCAGCAGACCACTAGCGGGGGAGCAGTTCTTC. Translating gives CASRPLAGEQFF.

A word on this clone: The junction does not match germline at one end; this may be a read error. This sample includes further DNA sequences coding for the same CDR3. J is TRBJ1-2 and V is TRBV5-5, with 8 bases that match TRBD1. The CDR3 loop spans 13 amino acids. The germline V gene has CDR1 SGHKS and CDR2 YYEKEE (reference sequence). The CDR3 here is CASSLTGVVGYTF. CDR3 coding DNA: TGCGCCAGCAGCTTGACAGGGGTAGTTGGCTACACCTTC.

The chain recombines TRBV4-1 with TRBJ1-5; TRBD1 agrees at 8 bases. Per the germline V gene, CDR1 is MGHRA and CDR2 is YSYEKL. Losses at the gene ends were 4 bases for V and 4 bases for J; bases not matched to a gene: 12. CDR3 size: 17 residues. The CDR3 DNA reads as TGCGCCAGCAGCCCGGAGCCCGGGACAGGAGGAAATCAGCCCCAGCATTTT. Its protein is CASSPEPGTGGNQPQHF.

This chain joins TRBV27 and TRBJ1-6; TRBD1 matches at 10 bases. Germline-derived CDR1 and CDR2 are MNHEY and SMNVEV (reference sequence). The CDR3 is made up of 16 amino acids. J was trimmed by 7 bases and V by 4 bases; bases with no gene match: 7. The CDR3 region is CASSSTGTGANSPLHF. Written as DNA, the CDR3 is TGTGCCAGCAGTTCCACCGGGACAGGGGCCAATTCACCCCTCCACTTT.

V is TRBV27 and J is TRBJ2-2; weak D call: TRBD1 (5 bases). The V gene lost 5 bases and the J gene lost 4 bases, with 14 bases spanning the gap. This CDR3 is 15 amino acids long. The germline V gene has CDR1 MNHEY and CDR2 SMNVEV (reference sequence). The CDR3 sequence is CASSPQGGSTGELFF. CDR3 DNA: TGTGCCAGCAGTCCTCAGGGTGGTAGCACCGGGGAGCTGTTTTTT.